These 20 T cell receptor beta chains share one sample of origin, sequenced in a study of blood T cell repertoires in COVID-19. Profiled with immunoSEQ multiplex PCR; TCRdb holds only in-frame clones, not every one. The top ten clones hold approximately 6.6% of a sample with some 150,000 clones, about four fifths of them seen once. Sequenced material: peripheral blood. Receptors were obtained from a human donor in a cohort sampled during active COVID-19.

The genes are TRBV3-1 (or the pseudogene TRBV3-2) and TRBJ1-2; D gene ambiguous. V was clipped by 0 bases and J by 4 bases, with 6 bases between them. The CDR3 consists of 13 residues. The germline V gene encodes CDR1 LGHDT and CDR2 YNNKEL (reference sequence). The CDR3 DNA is TGTGCCAGCAGCCAAGAAAGCCTCTATGGCTACACCTTC. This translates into CASSQESLYGYTF.

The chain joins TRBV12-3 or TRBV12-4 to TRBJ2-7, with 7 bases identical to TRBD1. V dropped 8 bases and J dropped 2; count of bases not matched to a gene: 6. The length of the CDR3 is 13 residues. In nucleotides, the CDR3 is TGTGCCAGCGCCACACAGGGGCCCTACGAGCAGTACTTC. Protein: CASATQGPYEQYF.

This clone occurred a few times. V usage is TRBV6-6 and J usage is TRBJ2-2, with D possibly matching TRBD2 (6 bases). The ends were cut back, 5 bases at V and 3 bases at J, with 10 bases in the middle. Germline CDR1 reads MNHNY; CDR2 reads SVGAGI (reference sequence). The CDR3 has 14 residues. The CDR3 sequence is CASSGRGYTGELFF. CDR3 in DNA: TGTGCCAGCAGTGGGCGGGGTTACACCGGGGAGCTGTTTTTT.

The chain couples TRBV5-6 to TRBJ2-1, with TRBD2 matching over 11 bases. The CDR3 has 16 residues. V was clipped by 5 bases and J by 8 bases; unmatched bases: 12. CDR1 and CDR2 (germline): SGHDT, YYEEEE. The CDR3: CASSLQIAGGQDEQFF. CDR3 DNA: TGTGCCAGCAGTCTCCAAATAGCGGGGGGGCAAGATGAGCAGTTCTTC.

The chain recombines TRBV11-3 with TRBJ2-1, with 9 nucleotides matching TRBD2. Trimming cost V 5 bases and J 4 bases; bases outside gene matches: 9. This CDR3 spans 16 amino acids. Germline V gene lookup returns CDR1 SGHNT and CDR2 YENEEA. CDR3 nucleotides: TGTGCCAGCAGCCCCCAGGGCGGGGGGGCTTACAATGAGCAGTTCTTC. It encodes CASSPQGGGAYNEQFF.

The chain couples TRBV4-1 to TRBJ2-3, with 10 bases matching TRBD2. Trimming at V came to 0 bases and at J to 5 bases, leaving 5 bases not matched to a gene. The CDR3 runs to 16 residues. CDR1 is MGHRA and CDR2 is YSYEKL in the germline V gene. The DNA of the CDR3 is TGCGCCAGCAGCCAAGAAGGGACTAGCGTTGGAGATACGCAGTATTTT. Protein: CASSQEGTSVGDTQYF.

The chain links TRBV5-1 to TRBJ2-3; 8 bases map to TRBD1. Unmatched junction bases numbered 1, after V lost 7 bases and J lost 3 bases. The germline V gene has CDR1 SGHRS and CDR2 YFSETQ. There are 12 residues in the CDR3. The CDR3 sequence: CASGQGTDTQYF. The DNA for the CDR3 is TGCGCCAGCGGACAGGGAACAGATACGCAGTATTTT. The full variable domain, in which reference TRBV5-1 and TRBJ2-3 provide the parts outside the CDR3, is KAGVTQTPRYLIKTRGQQVTLSCSPISGHRSVSWYQQTPGQGLQFLFEYFSETQRNKGNFPGRFSGRQFSNSRSEMNVSTLELGDSALYLCASGQGTDTQYFGPGTRLTVL.

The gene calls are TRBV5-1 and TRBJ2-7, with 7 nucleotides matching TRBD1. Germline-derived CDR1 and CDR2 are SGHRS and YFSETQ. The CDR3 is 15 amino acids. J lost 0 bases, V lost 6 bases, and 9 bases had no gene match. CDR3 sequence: CASKGKTGSSYEQYF. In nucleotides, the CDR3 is TGCGCCAGCAAGGGAAAGACAGGGAGCTCCTACGAGCAGTACTTC. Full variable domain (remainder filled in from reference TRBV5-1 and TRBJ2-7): KAGVTQTPRYLIKTRGQQVTLSCSPISGHRSVSWYQQTPGQGLQFLFEYFSETQRNKGNFPGRFSGRQFSNSRSEMNVSTLELGDSALYLCASKGKTGSSYEQYFGPGTRLTVT.

Here the CDR3 reads CASSLVGLSTDTQYF. The CDR3 nucleotides read TGCGCCAGCAGCTTGGTGGGACTATCCACAGATACGCAGTATTTT. The rearrangement links TRBV5-1 to TRBJ2-3, with 7 bases matching TRBD2. V lost 0 bases to trimming and J lost 2 bases; unmatched junction nucleotides: 3. The germline V gene encodes CDR1 SGHRS and CDR2 YFSETQ. The CDR3 extends over 15 amino acids.

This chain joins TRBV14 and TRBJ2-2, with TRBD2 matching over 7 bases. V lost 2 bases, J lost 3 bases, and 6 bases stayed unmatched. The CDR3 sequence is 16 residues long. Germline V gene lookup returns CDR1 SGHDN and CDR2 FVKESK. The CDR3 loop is CASSQPGLRYTGELFF. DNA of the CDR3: TGTGCCAGCAGCCAACCGGGACTACGATACACCGGGGAGCTGTTTTTT.

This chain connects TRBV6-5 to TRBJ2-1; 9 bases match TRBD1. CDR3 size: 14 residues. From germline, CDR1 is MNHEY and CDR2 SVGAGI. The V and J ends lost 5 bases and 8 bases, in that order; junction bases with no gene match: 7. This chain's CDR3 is CASSPDRGMDEQFF. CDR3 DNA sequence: TGTGCCAGCAGTCCGGACAGGGGAATGGATGAGCAGTTCTTC.

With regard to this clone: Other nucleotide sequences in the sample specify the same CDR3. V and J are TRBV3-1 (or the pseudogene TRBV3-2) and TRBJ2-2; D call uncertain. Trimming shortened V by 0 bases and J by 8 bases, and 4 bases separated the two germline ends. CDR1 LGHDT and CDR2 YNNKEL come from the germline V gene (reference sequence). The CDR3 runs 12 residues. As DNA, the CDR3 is TGTGCCAGCAGCCAAGACCGGGGGGAGCTGTTTTTT. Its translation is CASSQDRGELFF.

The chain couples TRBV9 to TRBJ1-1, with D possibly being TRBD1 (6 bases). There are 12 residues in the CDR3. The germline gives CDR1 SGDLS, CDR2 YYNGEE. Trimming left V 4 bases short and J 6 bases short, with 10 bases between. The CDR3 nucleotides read TGTGCCAGCAGCCGACAGGAAGCTGAAGCTTTCTTT. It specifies CASSRQEAEAFF. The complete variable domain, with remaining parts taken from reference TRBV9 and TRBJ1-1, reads DSGVTQTPKHLITATGQRVTLRCSPRSGDLSVYWYQQSLDQGLQFLIQYYNGEERAKGNILERFSAQQFPDLHSELNLSSLELGDSALYFCASSRQEAEAFFGQGTRLTVV.

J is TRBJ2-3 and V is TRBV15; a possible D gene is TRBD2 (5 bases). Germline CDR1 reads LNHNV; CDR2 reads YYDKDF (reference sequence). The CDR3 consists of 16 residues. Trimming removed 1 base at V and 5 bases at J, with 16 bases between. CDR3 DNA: TGTGCCACCAGCAGAGGTCTAGCTACCTCGGTAGATACGCAGTATTTT. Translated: CATSRGLATSVDTQYF. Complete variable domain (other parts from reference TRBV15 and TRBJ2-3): DAMVIQNPRYQVTQFGKPVTLSCSQTLNHNVMYWYQQKSSQAPKLLFHYYDKDFNNEADTPDNFQSRRPNTSFCFLDIRSPGLGDTAMYLCATSRGLATSVDTQYFGPGTRLTVL.

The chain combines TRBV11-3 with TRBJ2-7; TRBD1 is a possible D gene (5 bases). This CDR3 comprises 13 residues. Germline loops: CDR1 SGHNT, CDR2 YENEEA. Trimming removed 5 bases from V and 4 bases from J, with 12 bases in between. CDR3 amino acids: CASSPTAGYEQYF. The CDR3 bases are TGTGCCAGCAGCCCTACCGCAGGGTACGAGCAGTACTTC.

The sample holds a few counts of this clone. The CDR3 reads CASRIQGPETQYF. CDR3 bases: TGTGCCAGCAGGATACAGGGTCCAGAGACCCAGTACTTC. The chain links TRBV6-5 to TRBJ2-5, with TRBD1 as a possible D gene (6 bases). In germline, CDR1 is MNHEY, CDR2 SVGAGI. V was pared by 6 bases and J by 4 bases, with 12 bases between. This CDR3 spans 13 amino acids.

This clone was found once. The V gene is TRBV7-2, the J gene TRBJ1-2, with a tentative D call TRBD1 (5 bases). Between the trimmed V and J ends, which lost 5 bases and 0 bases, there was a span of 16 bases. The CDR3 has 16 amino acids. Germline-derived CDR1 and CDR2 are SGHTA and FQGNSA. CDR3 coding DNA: TGTGCCAGCAGCCCACAAACAGGCCGAGCTAACTATGGCTACACCTTC. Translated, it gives CASSPQTGRANYGYTF.

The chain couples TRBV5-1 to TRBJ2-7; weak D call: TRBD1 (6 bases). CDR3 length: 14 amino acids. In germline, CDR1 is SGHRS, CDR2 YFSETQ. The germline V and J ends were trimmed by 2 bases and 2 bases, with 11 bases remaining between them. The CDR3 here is CASSFSQGTYEQYF. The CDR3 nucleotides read TGCGCCAGCAGCTTTTCACAGGGAACCTACGAGCAGTACTTC. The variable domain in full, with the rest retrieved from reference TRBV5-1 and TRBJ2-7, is KAGVTQTPRYLIKTRGQQVTLSCSPISGHRSVSWYQQTPGQGLQFLFEYFSETQRNKGNFPGRFSGRQFSNSRSEMNVSTLELGDSALYLCASSFSQGTYEQYFGPGTRLTVT.

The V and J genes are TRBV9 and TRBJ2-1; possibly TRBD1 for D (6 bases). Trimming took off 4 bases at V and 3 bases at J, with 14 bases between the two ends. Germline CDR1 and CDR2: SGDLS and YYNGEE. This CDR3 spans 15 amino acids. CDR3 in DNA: TGTGCCAGCAGCCCCCACAGGGATTTCTACAATGAGCAGTTCTTC. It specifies CASSPHRDFYNEQFF.

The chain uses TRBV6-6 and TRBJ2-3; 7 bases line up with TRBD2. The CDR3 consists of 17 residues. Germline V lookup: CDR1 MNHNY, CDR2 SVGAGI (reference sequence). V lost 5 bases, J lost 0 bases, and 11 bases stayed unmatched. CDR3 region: CASSPLSGPASTDTQYF. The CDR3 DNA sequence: TGTGCCAGCAGTCCTCTTAGCGGGCCGGCTAGCACAGATACGCAGTATTTT.